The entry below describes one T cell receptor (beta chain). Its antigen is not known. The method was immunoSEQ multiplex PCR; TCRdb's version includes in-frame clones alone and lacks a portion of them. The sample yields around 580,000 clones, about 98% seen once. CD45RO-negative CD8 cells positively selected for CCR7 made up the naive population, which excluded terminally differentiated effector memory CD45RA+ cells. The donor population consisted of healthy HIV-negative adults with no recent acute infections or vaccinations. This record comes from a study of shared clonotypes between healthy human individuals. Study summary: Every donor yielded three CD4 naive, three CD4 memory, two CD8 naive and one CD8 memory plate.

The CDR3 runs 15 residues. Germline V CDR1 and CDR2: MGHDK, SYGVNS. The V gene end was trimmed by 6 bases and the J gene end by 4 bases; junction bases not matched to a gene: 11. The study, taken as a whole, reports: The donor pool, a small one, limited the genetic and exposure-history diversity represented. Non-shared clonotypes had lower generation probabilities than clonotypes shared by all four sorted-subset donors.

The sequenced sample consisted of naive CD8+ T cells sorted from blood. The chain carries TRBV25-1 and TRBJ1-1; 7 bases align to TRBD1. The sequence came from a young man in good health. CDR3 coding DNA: TGTGCCAGCAGCGAAACAGGGGCGGGGGGCACTGAAGCTTTCTTT. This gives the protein CASSETGAGGTEAFF. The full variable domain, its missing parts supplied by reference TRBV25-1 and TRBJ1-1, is EADIYQTPRYLVIGTGKKITLECSQTMGHDKMYWYQQDPGMELHLIHYSYGVNSTEKGDLSSESTVSRIRTEHFPLTLESARPSHTSQYLCASSETGAGGTEAFFGQGTRLTVV.